This T cell receptor beta chain is from a study of T cells in localized non-small cell lung cancer (dated by TCRdb to about 2020). For the wider study: Comparing tumors with uninvolved tumor-adjacent lungs, the study looked at the T cell repertoires of hundreds of patients with early-stage NSCLC. The cohort comprised approximately 240 treatment-naïve NSCLC patients with resected, localized lung tumors. Of the NSCLC patients, 129 were male and approximately 110 were female, and the mean age was approximately 66 years.

The study at large found these results: Of the top 100 tumor clones, a median of roughly 53 were detected in paired uninvolved adjacent lung; roughly 26 were also among that lung's top 100. Because the study design was exploratory, TCR variables were selected using unadjusted p-values without false-discovery rate correction. Multi-region tumor sequencing was not performed, so intratumor heterogeneity could not be excluded. Higher blood T cell density associated with longer overall survival, while higher adjacent-lung clonality associated with shorter survival. Uninvolved tumor-adjacent lung showed the highest T cell clonality, higher than tumor, which suggests more focused antigenic responses in the uninvolved tumor-adjacent lung.

Concerning this clone: Its antigen is currently not known. No base-level quality is on record; no much larger clone is a single base apart.

At diagnosis, peripheral blood, uninvolved tumor-adjacent lung and tumor were collected and stored as a combination of fresh-frozen and FFPE material. Blood samples were analyzed as peripheral blood mononuclear cells for TCR repertoire profiling. TCR beta CDR3 regions were sequenced from DNA using the immunoSEQ Assay. Under the source paper's analysis protocol: T cell density was computed as TCR beta template counts normalized to usable DNA estimated by amplifying housekeeping genes. Richness was estimated with the preseqR package, extrapolating to 400,000 templates for PBMC samples and 120,000 templates for tissue samples. Clonality was defined by subtracting Pielou's evenness from one. Tissue-enriched TCRs were identified through differential abundance testing performed on productive amino-acid clonotypes, with a minimum total count of 5 and an alpha of 0.1. Repertoire overlap between compartments was quantified with the Jaccard Index and Morisita Overlap Index. GLIPH grouped TCR beta CDR3s together with public tetramer-defined viral CDR3s, and a viral motif had to include at least three viral sequences and show V-gene enrichment. TCRdb mirrors the immuneACCESS table, restricted to in-frame sequences. Some clones are absent from its copies; in checked studies, under half trace to an unresolved V gene, and the reason for the others is unknown. That table is the source of V, J and clone size, and D and trimming were worked out from the DNA. This sample has approximately 47,000 clones in its table, and about 88% of those were observed once. The top ten hold 2% to 2.5% of the sample.

Sequences SNHLY (CDR1) and FYNNEI (CDR2) are obtained from the germline V gene. The germline ends are 17 bases apart after V is trimmed by 1 base and J by 5 bases. From the cysteine through the phenylalanine, the CDR3 covers 16 amino acids. The entry retains the CDR3 DNA only, 48 bases that are in frame from base 1. The receptor chain draws on TRBV2 and TRBJ1-2; the best D guess is TRBD1, with 5 bases matching. The origin of this receptor is a man between 40 and 69 years old with stage II lung adenocarcinoma. The sequenced sample was PBMCs, obtained before any cancer treatment. The CDR3 protein: CASSEVRVRGSYGYTF. The sequenced DNA: TGTGCCAGCAGTGAAGTGAGGGTCCGGGGCTCATATGGCTACACCTTC.